This paragraph covers one TCR beta chain sequence. As yet, its antigen is unknown. This CDR3 contains 15 residues. The data stem from a study of CXCR3-negative and CXCR3-positive naive CD8 T cells. Study-wide background: Per-library TRB read counts averaged about 1.5 +/- 0.3 million, adding up to about 140 million in total. Findings of the study overall: More hydrophobic TRB CDR3s occurred in CXCR3-positive than in CXCR3-negative naive cells. Each naive subset displayed comparably high diversity, whereas memory CD8+ cells displayed much lower diversity.

UMI-labeled 5' RACE TRB cDNA libraries were prepared from the cells. TCRdb processed the 5' RACE reads again and assigns one entry to each CDR3 protein, with no DNA. Recorded for this sample: over 95,000 distinct CDR3 sequences. The chain uses TRBV12-3 or TRBV12-4 and TRBJ2-2; the TCRdb call, TRBD2, lacks DNA for checking. Material: naive CXCR3+ CD8+ T cells from blood. Sample subset: CD45RO-CCR7+CD27+CD95- naive CD8+ T cells expressing CXCR3 (TNR3+). The TCR sequence derives from a human donor in good health. Some clones in this sample may be carry-over from other donors' samples. CDR3 region: CASSLSAANTGELFF.